This paragraph covers one T cell receptor (beta chain) sequence. This record belongs to a study of blood T cell repertoires in COVID-19. For the study at large: The United States, Italy and Spain were the sources of the acute and convalescent COVID-19 samples.

The germline V gene encodes CDR1 MGHRA and CDR2 YSYEKL. Trimming shortened V by 1 base and J by 4 bases, and 10 bases separated the two germline ends. The CDR3 is 14 residues long. Produced via immunoSEQ multiplex PCR; TCRdb's table is partial and in-frame only. The sample has about 30,000 clones, 65% to 70% seen once; the top ten hold less than 20%. The genes are TRBV4-1 and TRBJ1-1; no definite D call. Specimen: peripheral blood. The clonotype was recovered from a human donor in a cohort sampled during active COVID-19. The CDR3 loop is CASSQVTTGTEAFF. The CDR3 DNA is TGCGCCAGCAGCCAAGTAACCACGGGCACTGAAGCTTTCTTT.